This TCR beta chain is drawn from a study of T cells in Graves' hyperthyroidism and ophthalmopathy. Study-wide background: Before any treatment, at initial diagnosis, peripheral blood was collected.

This clonotype has ten or more counts. Antigen unknown. Researchers took RNA transcripts and amplified the TCR beta CDR3 regions from them. First-round RT-PCR with HTBI primers amplified the TCR CDR3 region. Using its own MiXCR run on the multiplex PCR reads, TCRdb lists one record per CDR3 protein. The sample gives approximately 400,000 distinct CDR3 sequences, approximately 17% of which show up once; 40% to 45% is in the top ten. Study findings and constraints: Researchers found most expanded thyroid clonotypes above 0.001 in blood as well. Ophthalmopathy was distinguished from stable hyperthyroidism by 13 V-J signatures. Ophthalmopathy, as predicted by the model, came a median about six months after the prediction.

The germline V gene encodes CDR1 MNHEY and CDR2 SMNVEV (reference sequence). The V end lost 5 bases, the J end lost 14 bases, and 18 bases lay between the germline ends. The CDR3 is 12 residues long. This rearrangement joins TRBV27 to TRBJ1-2; TRBD1 is a possible D gene (5 bases). Material: blood. The TCR sequence derives from a man aged 18-30 years with Graves' ophthalmopathy. The CDR3 DNA follows: TGTGCCAGCAGTGCCATCGTTGGGGCGCTTACCTTC. It translates to CASSAIVGALTF.